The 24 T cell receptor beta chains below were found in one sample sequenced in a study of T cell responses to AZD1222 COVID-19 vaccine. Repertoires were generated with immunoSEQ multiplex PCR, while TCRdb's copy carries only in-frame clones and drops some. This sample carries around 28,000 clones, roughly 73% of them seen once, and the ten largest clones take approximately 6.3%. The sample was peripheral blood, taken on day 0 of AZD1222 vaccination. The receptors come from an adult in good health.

CDR3 region: CASTQGNTEAFF. CDR3 sequence (DNA): TGTGCCAGCACACAGGGGAACACTGAAGCTTTCTTT. The gene calls are TRBV6-1 and TRBJ1-1; TRBD1 might be the D (6 bases). Germline CDR1 reads MNHNS; CDR2 reads SASEGT. Trimming removed 7 bases from V and 1 base from J, with 7 bases in between. The CDR3 length is 12 residues.

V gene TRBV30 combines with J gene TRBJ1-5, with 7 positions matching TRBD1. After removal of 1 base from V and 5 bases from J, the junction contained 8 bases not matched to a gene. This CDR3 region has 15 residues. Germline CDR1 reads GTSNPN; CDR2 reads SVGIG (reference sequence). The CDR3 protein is CAWSAMGTAYQPQHF. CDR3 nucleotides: TGTGCCTGGAGTGCTATGGGGACAGCCTATCAGCCCCAGCATTTT.

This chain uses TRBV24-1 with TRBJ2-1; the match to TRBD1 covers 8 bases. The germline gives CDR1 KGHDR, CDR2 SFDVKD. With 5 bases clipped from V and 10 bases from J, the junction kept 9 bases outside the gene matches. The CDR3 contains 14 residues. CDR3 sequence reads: CATSGGTGFREQFF. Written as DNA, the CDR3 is TGTGCCACCAGTGGGGGGACAGGTTTTCGGGAGCAGTTCTTC.

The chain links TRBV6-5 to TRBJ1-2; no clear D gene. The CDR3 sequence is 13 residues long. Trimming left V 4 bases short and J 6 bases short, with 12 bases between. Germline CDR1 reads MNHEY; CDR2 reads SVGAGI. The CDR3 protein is CASSWTRENGYTF. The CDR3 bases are TGTGCCAGCAGTTGGACCCGGGAGAATGGCTACACCTTC.

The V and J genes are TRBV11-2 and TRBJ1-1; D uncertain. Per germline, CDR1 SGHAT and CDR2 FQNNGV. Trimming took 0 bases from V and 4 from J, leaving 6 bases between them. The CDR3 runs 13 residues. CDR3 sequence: CASSLDRTTEAFF. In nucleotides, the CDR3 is TGTGCCAGCAGCTTAGATAGGACCACTGAAGCTTTCTTT.

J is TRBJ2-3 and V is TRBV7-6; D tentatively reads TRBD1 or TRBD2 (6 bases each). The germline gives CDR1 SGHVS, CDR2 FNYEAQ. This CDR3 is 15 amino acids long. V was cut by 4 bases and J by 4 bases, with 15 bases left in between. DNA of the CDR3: TGTGCCAGCAGCTCCGGGGGCCTTGAAGCAGATACGCAGTATTTT. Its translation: CASSSGGLEADTQYF.

The DNA for the CDR3 is TGCGCCAGCAGCTTGGCACCGAGCGAGCCCCAGCATTTT. Translation gives CASSLAPSEPQHF. This chain connects TRBV5-1 to TRBJ1-5; D uncertain. The CDR3 has 13 residues. V gave up 0 bases and J gave up 8 bases, with 9 bases separating them. Per germline, CDR1 SGHRS and CDR2 YFSETQ.

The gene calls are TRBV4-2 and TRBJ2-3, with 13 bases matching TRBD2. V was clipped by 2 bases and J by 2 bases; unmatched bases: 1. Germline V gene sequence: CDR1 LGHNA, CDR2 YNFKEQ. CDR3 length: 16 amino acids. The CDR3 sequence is CASSQTSGGATDTQYF. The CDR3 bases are TGTGCCAGCAGCCAAACTAGCGGGGGGGCCACAGATACGCAGTATTTT.

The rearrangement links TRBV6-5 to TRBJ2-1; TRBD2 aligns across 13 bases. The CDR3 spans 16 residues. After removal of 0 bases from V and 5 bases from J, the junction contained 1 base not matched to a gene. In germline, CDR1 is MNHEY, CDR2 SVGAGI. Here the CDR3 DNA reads TGTGCCAGCAGTTACTCGGGACTAGCGGGGAACAATGAGCAGTTCTTC. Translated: CASSYSGLAGNNEQFF.

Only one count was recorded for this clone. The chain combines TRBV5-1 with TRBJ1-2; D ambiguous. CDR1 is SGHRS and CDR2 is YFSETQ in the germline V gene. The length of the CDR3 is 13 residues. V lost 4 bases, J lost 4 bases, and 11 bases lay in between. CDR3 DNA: TGCGCCAGCAGCCCCGAGGGTGGCTATGGCTACACCTTC. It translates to CASSPEGGYGYTF.

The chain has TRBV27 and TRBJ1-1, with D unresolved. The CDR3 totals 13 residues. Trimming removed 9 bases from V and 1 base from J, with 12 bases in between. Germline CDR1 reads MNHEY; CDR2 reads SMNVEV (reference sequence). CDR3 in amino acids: CASGRSRNTEAFF. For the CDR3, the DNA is TGTGCCAGTGGACGATCAAGGAACACTGAAGCTTTCTTT.

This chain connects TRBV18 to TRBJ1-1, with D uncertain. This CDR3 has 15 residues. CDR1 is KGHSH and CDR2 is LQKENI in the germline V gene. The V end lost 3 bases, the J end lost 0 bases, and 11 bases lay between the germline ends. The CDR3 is CASSPAGRVNTEAFF. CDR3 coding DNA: TGTGCCAGCTCACCCGCCGGCAGAGTGAACACTGAAGCTTTCTTT.

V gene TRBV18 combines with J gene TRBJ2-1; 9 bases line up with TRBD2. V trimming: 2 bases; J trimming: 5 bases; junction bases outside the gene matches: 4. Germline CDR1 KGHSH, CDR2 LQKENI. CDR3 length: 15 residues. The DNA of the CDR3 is TGTGCCAGCTCACCAGCTAGCGGGGATAACAATGAGCAGTTCTTC. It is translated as CASSPASGDNNEQFF.

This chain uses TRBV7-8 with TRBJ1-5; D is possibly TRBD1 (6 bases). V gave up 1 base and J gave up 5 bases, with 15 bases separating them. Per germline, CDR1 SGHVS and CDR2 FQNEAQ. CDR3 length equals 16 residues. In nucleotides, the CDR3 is TGTGCCAGCAGCTTAGTTTCGGGGGCACAGTATCAGCCCCAGCATTTT. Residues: CASSLVSGAQYQPQHF.

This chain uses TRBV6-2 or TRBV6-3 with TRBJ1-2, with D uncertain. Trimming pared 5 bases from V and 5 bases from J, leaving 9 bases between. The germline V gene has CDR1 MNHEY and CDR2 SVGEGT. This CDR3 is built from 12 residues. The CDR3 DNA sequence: TGTGCCAGCAGTCTCGATAGATATGGCTACACCTTC. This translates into CASSLDRYGYTF.

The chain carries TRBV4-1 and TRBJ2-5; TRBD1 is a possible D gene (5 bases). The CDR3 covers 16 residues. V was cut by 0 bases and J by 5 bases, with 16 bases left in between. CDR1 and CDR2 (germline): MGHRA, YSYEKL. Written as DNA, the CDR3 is TGCGCCAGCAGCCAAGATCCCGGCGGACAATCGGAGACCCAGTACTTC. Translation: CASSQDPGGQSETQYF.

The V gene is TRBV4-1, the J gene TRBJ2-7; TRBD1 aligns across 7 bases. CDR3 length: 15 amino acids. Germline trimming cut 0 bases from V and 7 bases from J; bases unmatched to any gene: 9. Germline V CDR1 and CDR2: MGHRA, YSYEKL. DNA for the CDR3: TGCGCCAGCAGCCAAGATCCAGGGGGAGCGAGGGAGCAGTACGTC. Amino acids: CASSQDPGGAREQYV.

The CDR3 loop is CASRSEGTDTQYF. For the CDR3, the DNA is TGTGCCAGCAGGTCAGAGGGCACAGATACGCAGTATTTT. The chain combines TRBV27 with TRBJ2-3, with D unclear. The length of the CDR3 is 13 residues. The V and J ends lost 6 bases and 1 base respectively, with 8 bases between them. Germline assignment: CDR1 MNHEY and CDR2 SMNVEV (reference sequence).

CDR3 loop: CASSPQAAAYNSPLHF. As DNA, the CDR3 is TGTGCCAGCAGCCCACAGGCGGCCGCTTATAATTCACCCCTCCACTTT. The gene calls are TRBV2 and TRBJ1-6; D might be TRBD1 (5 bases). The CDR3 runs to 16 residues. The germline V and J ends were trimmed by 6 bases and 4 bases, with 16 bases remaining between them. Germline lookup yields CDR1 SNHLY and CDR2 FYNNEI. The full variable domain, rest sourced from reference TRBV2 and TRBJ1-6, is EPEVTQTPSHQVTQMGQEVILRCVPISNHLYFYWYRQILGQKVEFLVSFYNNEISEKSEIFDDQFSVERPDGSNFTLKIRSTKLEDSAMYFCASSPQAAAYNSPLHFGNGTRLTVT.

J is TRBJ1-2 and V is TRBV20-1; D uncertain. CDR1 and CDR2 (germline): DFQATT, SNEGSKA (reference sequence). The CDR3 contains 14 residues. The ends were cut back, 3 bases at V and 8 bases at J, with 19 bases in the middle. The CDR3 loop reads CSASNILGASGYTF. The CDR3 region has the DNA TGCAGTGCTAGTAATATACTGGGCGCTTCAGGCTACACCTTC.

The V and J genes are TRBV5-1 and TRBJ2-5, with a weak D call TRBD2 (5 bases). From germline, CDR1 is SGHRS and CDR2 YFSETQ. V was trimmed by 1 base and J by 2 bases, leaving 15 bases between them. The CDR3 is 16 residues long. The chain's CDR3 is CASSLRPGSEQETQYF. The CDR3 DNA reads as TGCGCCAGCAGCTTGAGGCCGGGAAGTGAACAAGAGACCCAGTACTTC.

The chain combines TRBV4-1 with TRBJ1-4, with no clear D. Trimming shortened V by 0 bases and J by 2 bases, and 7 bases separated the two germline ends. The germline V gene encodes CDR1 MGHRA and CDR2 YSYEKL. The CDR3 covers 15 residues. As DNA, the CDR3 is TGCGCCAGCAGCCAAGATGAAGGGACTAATGAAAAACTGTTTTTT. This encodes CASSQDEGTNEKLFF.

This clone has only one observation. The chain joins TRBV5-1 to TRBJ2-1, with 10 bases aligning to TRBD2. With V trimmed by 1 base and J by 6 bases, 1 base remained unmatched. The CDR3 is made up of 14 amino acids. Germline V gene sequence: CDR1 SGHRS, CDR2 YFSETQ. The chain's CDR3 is CASSLLAGVNEQFF. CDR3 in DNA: TGCGCCAGCAGCTTGCTAGCGGGAGTCAATGAGCAGTTCTTC.

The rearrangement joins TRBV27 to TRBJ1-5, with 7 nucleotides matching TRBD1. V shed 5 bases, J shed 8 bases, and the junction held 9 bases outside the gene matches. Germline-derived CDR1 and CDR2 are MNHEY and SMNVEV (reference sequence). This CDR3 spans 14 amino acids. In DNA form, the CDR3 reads TGTGCCAGCAGTCTCGACAGGGCGGGGGAGCCCCAGCATTTT. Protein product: CASSLDRAGEPQHF.